These 21 T cell receptor beta chains share one sample of origin, sequenced in a study of identical twins. One entry per CDR3 protein results from TCRdb running MiXCR on the 5' RACE reads. The sample holds 500,000 or so distinct CDR3 sequences; around 20% are singletons and the top ten take about 0.93%. The same sample was also studied in work on T cells expressing NK-cell markers.

What was sequenced was CD4+ T cells sorted from blood. These receptors came from a woman under 30 in good health.

This clonotype showed up just once. The rearrangement links TRBV2 to TRBJ2-3; no definite D call. V lost 9 bases, J lost 1 base, and 14 bases lay in between. Germline V gives CDR1 SNHLY, CDR2 FYNNEI. The CDR3 length is 14 residues. The CDR3 loop is CASRKEEGTDTQYF. CDR3 nucleotide sequence: TGTGCCAGTAGAAAAGAAGAGGGCACAGATACGCAGTATTTT.

This rearrangement joins TRBV20-1 to TRBJ2-1; D tentatively reads TRBD1 or TRBD2 (6 bases each). Germline V lookup: CDR1 DFQATT, CDR2 SNEGSKA (reference sequence). The CDR3 sequence is 15 residues long. With 3 bases removed from V and 2 bases from J, the gap between germline ends came to 14 bases. Written as DNA, the CDR3 is TGCAGTGCTAGCGGGAGAACAGGGCCCTACAATGAGCAGTTCTTC. Translated: CSASGRTGPYNEQFF.

The table lists this clonotype with a few counts. The chain recombines TRBV7-8 with TRBJ2-5, with 8 positions matching TRBD2. V gave up 4 bases and J gave up 2 bases; unmatched junction bases: 15. The CDR3 length is 18 residues. Germline V CDR1 and CDR2: SGHVS, FQNEAQ. The chain's CDR3 is CASSYPSGAGGLQETQYF. CDR3 sequence (DNA): TGTGCCAGCAGCTACCCCTCGGGTGCGGGGGGACTGCAAGAGACCCAGTACTTC. Supplemented by reference TRBV7-8 and TRBJ2-5, the full variable domain reads GAGVSQSPRYKVAKRGQDVALRCDPISGHVSLFWYQQALGQGPEFLTYFQNEAQLDKSGLPSDRFFAERPEGSVSTLKIQRTQQEDSAVYLCASSYPSGAGGLQETQYFGPGTRLLVL.

This clonotype was seen only a few times. This chain links TRBV3-1 with TRBJ1-2, with unresolved D. Trimming stripped 1 base from V and 6 bases from J, with 9 bases between. The CDR3 loop spans 13 amino acids. From germline, CDR1 is LGHDT and CDR2 YNNKEL (reference sequence). The CDR3 sequence: CASSQGFVNGYTF. The CDR3 DNA sequence: TGTGCCAGCAGCCAAGGTTTTGTTAATGGCTACACCTTC.

This clonotype was observed a handful of times. This chain joins TRBV20-1 and TRBJ1-2, with D possibly TRBD1 on 6 matching bases. The V end lost 3 bases, the J end lost 1 base, and 12 bases lay between the germline ends. This CDR3 comprises 14 residues. The germline CDR1 and CDR2 sequences are DFQATT and SNEGSKA (reference sequence). CDR3 coding DNA: TGCAGTGCTAGCGGGGGGGACAATAACTATGGCTACACCTTC. Translating gives CSASGGDNNYGYTF.

This clonotype has a handful of counts. This rearrangement joins TRBV12-3 or TRBV12-4 to TRBJ1-1; 8 bases are a match to TRBD1. The CDR3 contains 13 residues. With V trimmed by 6 bases and J by 7 bases, 7 bases remained unmatched. The DNA for the CDR3 is TGTGCCAGCAGGTTCAGGGGGCGAGTTGAAGCTTTCTTT. This gives the protein CASRFRGRVEAFF.

V gene TRBV5-1 combines with J gene TRBJ2-1; D gene unclear. Germline V gives CDR1 SGHRS, CDR2 YFSETQ. This CDR3 has 12 amino acids. Trimming cost V 4 bases and J 11 bases, with 13 bases left between them. The CDR3 loop is CASSPLTEQQFF. DNA of the CDR3: TGCGCCAGCAGCCCCCTGACCGAGCAGCAGTTCTTC.

The chain recombines TRBV6-2 or TRBV6-3 with TRBJ2-2; D uncertain. V gave up 0 bases and J gave up 3 bases, with 5 bases separating them. Germline lookup yields CDR1 MNHEY and CDR2 SVGEGT. This CDR3 has 14 amino acids. The CDR3 DNA reads as TGTGCCAGCAGTTACTCAGGTGACACCGGGGAGCTGTTTTTT. Residues: CASSYSGDTGELFF.

V usage is TRBV5-1 and J usage is TRBJ1-1; D not resolved. CDR3 size: 16 residues. Trimming shortened V by 1 base and J by 0 bases, and 13 bases separated the two germline ends. CDR1 is SGHRS and CDR2 is YFSETQ in the germline V gene. DNA for the CDR3: TGCGCCAGCAGCTTGCCCGGACGGGAGATGAACACTGAAGCTTTCTTT. Its protein product is CASSLPGREMNTEAFF.

This chain connects TRBV10-3 to TRBJ2-3, with 11 bases identical to TRBD2. Germline V gene sequence: CDR1 ENHRY, CDR2 SYGVKD. The CDR3 length is 14 residues. The V gene end was trimmed by 4 bases and the J gene end by 5 bases; junction bases not matched to a gene: 2. The CDR3 is CAISGTSGGDTQYF. The CDR3 DNA follows: TGTGCCATCAGTGGAACTAGCGGGGGAGATACGCAGTATTTT.

The V and J genes are TRBV5-1 and TRBJ1-2; 9 positions agree with TRBD1. V lost 3 bases to trimming and J lost 8 bases; unmatched junction nucleotides: 5. The CDR3 extends over 13 amino acids. Germline loops: CDR1 SGHRS, CDR2 YFSETQ. In DNA form, the CDR3 reads TGCGCCAGCAGCTCATTGGACAGGGGCGGCTACACCTTC. This translates into CASSSLDRGGYTF.

This clonotype has more than one count but fewer than ten. V and J are TRBV5-1 and TRBJ1-1, with D possibly matching TRBD1 (5 bases). Germline V gene sequence: CDR1 SGHRS, CDR2 YFSETQ. V lost 1 base, J lost 3 bases, and 10 bases lay in between. This CDR3 region has 14 residues. CDR3 coding DNA: TGCGCCAGCAGCTTGATGGGGGGGGACACTGAAGCTTTCTTT. Its translation: CASSLMGGDTEAFF.

This clonotype was detected only a few times. This chain's CDR3 is CASSLFTGYTF. The CDR3 bases are TGTGCCAGCAGCTTATTTACTGGCTACACCTTC. The chain links TRBV7-9 to TRBJ1-2; D is ambiguous. Germline-derived CDR1 and CDR2 are SEHNR and FQNEAQ (reference sequence). The CDR3 contains 11 residues. The V gene lost 2 bases and the J gene lost 7 bases, with 5 bases spanning the gap. Looking up the rest from reference TRBV7-9 and TRBJ1-2 gives the full variable domain: DTGVSQNPRHKITKRGQNVTFRCDPISEHNRLYWYRQTLGQGPEFLTYFQNEAQLEKSRLLSDRFSAERPKGSFSTLEIQRTEQGDSAMYLCASSLFTGYTFGSGTRLTVV.

The chain has TRBV20-1 and TRBJ2-1; 7 nucleotides align to TRBD2. The ends lost 0 bases at V and 11 bases at J; junction bases unmatched: 7. Germline CDR1 reads DFQATT; CDR2 reads SNEGSKA (reference sequence). CDR3 length: 13 residues. CDR3 coding DNA: TGCAGTGCTAGAGAGGCTAGCGGTAATAAGCAGTTCTTC. Encoded protein: CSAREASGNKQFF.

This chain joins TRBV11-3 and TRBJ1-1; no definite D call. This CDR3 is built from 13 residues. V lost 5 bases, J lost 5 bases, and 12 bases lay in between. CDR1 is SGHNT and CDR2 is YENEEA in the germline V gene. For the CDR3, the DNA is TGTGCCAGCAGCCAACCGAATAAGACTGAAGCTTTCTTT. It encodes CASSQPNKTEAFF.

The chain carries TRBV7-2 and TRBJ2-1; a possible D gene is TRBD2 (5 bases). Deletions cut 1 base from V and 12 bases from J, with 10 bases between. Germline V gene data show CDR1 as SGHTA and CDR2 as FQGNSA. The CDR3 has 12 residues. The CDR3 DNA sequence: TGTGCCAGCAGCTTAGGGGAGTGGAGGCAGTTCTTC. It encodes CASSLGEWRQFF.

Many counts were recorded for this clonotype. The chain has TRBV6-5 and TRBJ2-3, with a tentative D call TRBD1 (5 bases). Germline CDR1 reads MNHEY; CDR2 reads SVGAGI. The V and J ends lost 2 bases and 0 bases respectively, with 6 bases between them. The length of the CDR3 is 14 residues. In DNA, the CDR3 is TGTGCCAGCAGTTACCAGGGTAGCACAGATACGCAGTATTTT. Translating it yields CASSYQGSTDTQYF.

This clonotype appeared many times. The chain uses TRBV12-3 or TRBV12-4 and TRBJ1-3; no clear D gene. The ends were cut back, 3 bases at V and 0 bases at J, with 6 bases in the middle. This CDR3 contains 14 residues. CDR3 sequence: CASSFSDSGNTIYF. The CDR3 nucleotides read TGTGCCAGCAGTTTTAGCGACTCTGGAAACACCATATATTTT.

This clonotype was seen a handful of times. The V gene is TRBV6-5, the J gene TRBJ1-5; D gene uncertain. The germline gives CDR1 MNHEY, CDR2 SVGAGI. The CDR3 has 15 amino acids. Trimming shortened V by 0 bases and J by 0 bases, and 6 bases separated the two germline ends. CDR3 sequence reads: CASSYSYDSNQPQHF. CDR3 nucleotides: TGTGCCAGCAGTTACTCGTACGATAGCAATCAGCCCCAGCATTTT.

In its sample, this clonotype was seen a few times. The genes are TRBV5-1 and TRBJ2-2; D unresolved. Trimming removed 0 bases at V and 7 bases at J, with 7 bases between. Germline V gene sequence: CDR1 SGHRS, CDR2 YFSETQ. This CDR3 contains 13 residues. CDR3 coding DNA: TGCGCCAGCAGCTTGGCCGGCATCGGGGAGCTGTTTTTT. Protein: CASSLAGIGELFF.

J is TRBJ1-5 and V is TRBV7-9; 7 bases match TRBD1. Germline trimming cut 1 base from V and 7 bases from J; bases unmatched to any gene: 13. Per the germline V gene, CDR1 is SEHNR and CDR2 is FQNEAQ (reference sequence). The CDR3 spans 17 residues. CDR3 coding DNA: TGTGCCAGCAGCTTAGAGACTCGGAACAGGGGTGGGCAGCCCCAGCATTTT. It encodes CASSLETRNRGGQPQHF.